The 7 T cell receptor beta chains below all came from one sample that was sequenced in a study of T cell repertoires in cytomegalovirus infection. Each CDR3 protein gets one entry after TCRdb re-called the reads with MiXCR. The profile shows some 250,000 distinct CDR3 sequences, roughly 10% of them singletons. Sequences were obtained from PBMCs. The receptors shown here come from a human donor in good health (CMV status not recorded). Some clones in this sample may be carry-over from other donors' samples.

The V and J genes are TRBV6-4 and TRBJ2-1, with 8 positions matching TRBD2. Germline V lookup: CDR1 MRHNA, CDR2 SNTAGT. This CDR3 has 13 amino acids. Germline trimming cut 5 bases from V and 9 bases from J; bases unmatched to any gene: 6. CDR3 protein: CASSTGGLGEQFF. CDR3 nucleotide sequence: TGTGCCAGCAGTACGGGGGGGCTAGGTGAGCAGTTCTTC.

This clonotype was recorded at least ten times. This chain links TRBV7-2 with TRBJ1-2; the match to TRBD1 covers 7 bases. V shed 1 base and J 5 bases; nucleotides not matched to a gene: 10. Germline CDR1 reads SGHTA; CDR2 reads FQGNSA. The CDR3 is 16 amino acids. This chain's CDR3 is CASSLVGGGQMYGYTF. The CDR3 DNA follows: TGTGCCAGCAGCTTAGTCGGTGGGGGACAGATGTATGGCTACACCTTC.

At least ten counts were recorded for this clonotype. The CDR3 coding sequence is TGTGCCAGCAGCCCACCGAGGAGGGGTAGCATTACTAACTATGGCTACACCTTC. Protein product: CASSPPRRGSITNYGYTF. This chain uses TRBV4-2 with TRBJ1-2; D is perhaps TRBD1 (5 bases). The CDR3 runs 18 residues. V was shortened by 4 bases and J by 0 bases, with 21 bases between the two germline ends. Germline values: CDR1 LGHNA, CDR2 YNFKEQ.

The gene calls are TRBV5-1 and TRBJ1-1; 9 bases map to TRBD1. Germline assignment: CDR1 SGHRS and CDR2 YFSETQ. The CDR3 totals 15 residues. The V segment lost 2 bases and the J segment 2 bases; nucleotides outside the gene matches: 4. The CDR3 reads CASSLTGGSNTEAFF. The CDR3 DNA reads TGCGCCAGCAGCTTAACAGGGGGCTCAAACACTGAAGCTTTCTTT.

This clonotype was seen more than once but under ten times. The chain carries TRBV6-2 or TRBV6-3 and TRBJ2-2; 15 nucleotides align to TRBD2. V lost 5 bases to trimming and J lost 0 bases; unmatched junction nucleotides: 4. Germline values: CDR1 MNHEY, CDR2 SVGEGT. The length of the CDR3 is 18 residues. This CDR3 reads CASSRGLAGGPNTGELFF. The CDR3 DNA follows: TGTGCCAGCAGTCGCGGACTAGCGGGGGGGCCGAACACCGGGGAGCTGTTTTTT.

This clonotype came up many times. The CDR3 DNA sequence: TGTGCCAGCAGCTCCACCGGGACTTACACAGATACGCAGTATTTT. It specifies CASSSTGTYTDTQYF. The J gene is TRBJ2-3, the V gene TRBV7-2; weak D call: TRBD2 (6 bases). Germline CDR1 SGHTA, CDR2 FQGNSA. The CDR3 sequence is 15 residues long. V was clipped by 4 bases and J by 2 bases, with 13 bases between them.

The genes are TRBV10-3 and TRBJ2-1, with 11 bases aligning to TRBD2. The V gene end was trimmed by 0 bases and the J gene end by 4 bases; junction bases not matched to a gene: 8. The CDR3 is made up of 18 amino acids. CDR1 and CDR2 (germline): ENHRY, SYGVKD. CDR3 nucleotide sequence: TGTGCCATCAGTGAGTCATTGAGAACTAGCGGGAGTTACAATGAGCAGTTCTTC. It yields the protein CAISESLRTSGSYNEQFF.